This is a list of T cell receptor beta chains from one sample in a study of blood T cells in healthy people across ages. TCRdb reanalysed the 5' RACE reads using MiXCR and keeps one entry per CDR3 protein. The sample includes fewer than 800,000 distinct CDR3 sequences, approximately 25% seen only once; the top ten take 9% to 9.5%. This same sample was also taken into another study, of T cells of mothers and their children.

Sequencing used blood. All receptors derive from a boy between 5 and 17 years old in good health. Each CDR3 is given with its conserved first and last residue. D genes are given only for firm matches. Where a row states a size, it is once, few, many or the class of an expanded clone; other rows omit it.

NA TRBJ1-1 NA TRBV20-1 TGCAGTGCTAGAGATGGGCAGGGAGTACGAGGGAACACTGAAGCCTTCTTT CSARDGQGVRGNTEAFF
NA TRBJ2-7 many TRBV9 TGTGCCAGCAGCGTGGGGGATTCCTACGAGCAGTACTTC CASSVGDSYEQYF
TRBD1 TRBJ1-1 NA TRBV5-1 TGCGCCAGCAGCCCTACATACTACAGGGGCCTCCTAATGAACACTGAAGCTTTCTTT CASSPTYYRGLLMNTEAFF
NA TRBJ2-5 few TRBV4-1 TGCGCCAGCAGCCAAGAAGAAAAAGAGACCCAGTACTTC CASSQEEKETQYF
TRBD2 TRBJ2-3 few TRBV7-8 TGTGCCAGCAGCTTAGAACTAGCGGGGTCCGATACGCAGTATTTT CASSLELAGSDTQYF
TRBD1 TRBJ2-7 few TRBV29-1 TGCAGCGTCATGGGACAGGGGTCCTACGAGCAGTACTTC CSVMGQGSYEQYF
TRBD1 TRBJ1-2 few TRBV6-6 TGTGCCAGCAGTTCCGGACAGGGGTCGGGTGGCTACACCTTC CASSSGQGSGGYTF
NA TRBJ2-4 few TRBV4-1 TGCGCCAGCAGCCAAGTCCGGGGCCAAGCCAAAAACATTCAGTACTTC CASSQVRGQAKNIQYF
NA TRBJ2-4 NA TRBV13 TGTGCCAGCAGCTTTTGGACACCCGGCCCCAAAAACATTCAGTACTTC CASSFWTPGPKNIQYF
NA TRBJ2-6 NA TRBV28 TGTGCCAGCAGTACCAACACAGGGTCGGGCTCTGGGGCCAACGTCCTGACTTTC CASSTNTGSGSGANVLTF
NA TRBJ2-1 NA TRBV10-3 TGTGCCATCAGTGACCCATACCGCCGCGATGAGCAGTTCTTC CAISDPYRRDEQFF
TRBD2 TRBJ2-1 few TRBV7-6 TGTGCCAGCAGCGGAGGGACTAGCGGGAGAGTTGGCGATGAGCAGTTCTTC CASSGGTSGRVGDEQFF
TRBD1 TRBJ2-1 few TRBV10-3 TGTGCCATCAGTGAACGGGACAGGGACAATGAGCAGTTCTTC CAISERDRDNEQFF
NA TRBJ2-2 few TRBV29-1 TGCAGCGTTTGGGGGGCGCGAGACGGGGAGCTGTTTTTT CSVWGARDGELFF